Following are 30 T cell receptor beta chains from one sample sequenced in a study of blood T cell repertoires in COVID-19. The table came from immunoSEQ multiplex PCR; TCRdb's copy has only in-frame clones and leaves some out. The sample has more than 45,000 clones, roughly nine tenths seen once; the top ten hold 15% to 20%. The sample taken for sequencing was peripheral blood. These receptors all stem from a man aged 60 to 69 with active or convalescent COVID-19.

V and J are TRBV19 and TRBJ2-4, with D maybe TRBD2 (6 bases). Trimming stripped 5 bases from V and 10 bases from J, with 15 bases between. Per the germline V gene, CDR1 is LNHDA and CDR2 is SQIVND (reference sequence). The CDR3 is 13 residues long. The CDR3 region is CASSDGGPRIQYF. CDR3 nucleotide sequence: TGTGCCAGTAGTGACGGGGGACCGCGGATTCAGTACTTC. The full variable domain, completed using reference TRBV19 and TRBJ2-4, is DGGITQSPKYLFRKEGQNVTLSCEQNLNHDAMYWYRQDPGQGLRLIYYSQIVNDFQKGDIAEGYSVSREKKESFPLTVTSAQKNPTAFYLCASSDGGPRIQYFGAGTRLSVL.

The genes are TRBV5-1 and TRBJ2-2, with D possibly matching TRBD1 (6 bases). Germline V gene lookup returns CDR1 SGHRS and CDR2 YFSETQ. Trimming left V 4 bases short and J 7 bases short, with 14 bases between. The CDR3 is 14 residues long. The CDR3 loop is CASSGDTVGGELFF. The CDR3 DNA sequence: TGCGCCAGCAGCGGGGACACCGTGGGCGGGGAGCTGTTTTTT. Combining the CDR3 with reference TRBV5-1 and TRBJ2-2 gives the whole variable domain KAGVTQTPRYLIKTRGQQVTLSCSPISGHRSVSWYQQTPGQGLQFLFEYFSETQRNKGNFPGRFSGRQFSNSRSEMNVSTLELGDSALYLCASSGDTVGGELFFGEGSRLTVL.

The chain couples TRBV18 to TRBJ1-6; D not certain. CDR1 KGHSH and CDR2 LQKENI come from the germline V gene. The CDR3 totals 13 residues. With 5 bases removed from V and 6 bases from J, the gap between germline ends came to 8 bases. CDR3 region: CASSGGSNSPLHF. DNA for the CDR3: TGTGCCAGCTCAGGTGGTAGTAATTCACCCCTCCACTTT.

The chain couples TRBV5-4 to TRBJ1-1; D not resolved. Trimming shortened V by 0 bases and J by 2 bases, and 8 bases separated the two germline ends. This CDR3 comprises 14 residues. Germline CDR1 is SGHNT and CDR2 is YYREEE (reference sequence). The CDR3 loop reads CASSLGLQNTEAFF. The CDR3 nucleotides are TGTGCCAGCAGCTTGGGGTTACAAAACACTGAAGCTTTCTTT.

The chain couples TRBV18 to TRBJ1-5; no clear D. V lost 5 bases and J lost 6, with 14 bases in between. Germline CDR1 reads KGHSH; CDR2 reads LQKENI. The length of the CDR3 is 14 residues. CDR3 DNA sequence: TGTGCCAGCTCATTCAGCATTTCAGGTCAGCCCCAGCATTTT. Residues: CASSFSISGQPQHF.

The rearrangement joins TRBV9 to TRBJ2-3; 10 nucleotides agree with TRBD1. Germline CDR1 reads SGDLS; CDR2 reads YYNGEE. This CDR3 comprises 14 residues. Trimming removed 5 bases from V and 5 bases from J; junction bases left unmatched: 5. CDR3 sequence: CASRPGTGEDTQYF. The DNA for the CDR3 is TGTGCCAGCAGACCAGGGACAGGGGAAGATACGCAGTATTTT.

The genes are TRBV14 and TRBJ1-3; 8 nucleotides align to TRBD1. The CDR3 length is 14 residues. Germline V gene lookup returns CDR1 SGHDN and CDR2 FVKESK. Germline trimming cut 5 bases from V and 8 bases from J; bases unmatched to any gene: 8. In nucleotides, the CDR3 is TGTGCCAGCAGCTTGAGGACAGGGCTTGACACCATATATTTT. It encodes CASSLRTGLDTIYF.

A single count supports this clone. The chain links TRBV7-2 to TRBJ2-5; 10 nucleotides match TRBD2. With V trimmed by 3 bases and J by 5 bases, 6 bases remained unmatched. Germline V gene data show CDR1 as SGHTA and CDR2 as FQGNSA. The length of the CDR3 is 15 residues. The CDR3 here is CASSFQRGGLETQYF. CDR3 in DNA: TGTGCCAGCAGCTTCCAGCGGGGGGGCCTGGAGACCCAGTACTTC.

The chain joins TRBV28 to TRBJ1-6; 7 bases line up with TRBD1. The CDR3 spans 16 residues. Germline loops: CDR1 MDHEN, CDR2 SYDVKM. Trimming at V came to 6 bases and at J to 0 bases, leaving 5 bases not matched to a gene. CDR3 DNA: TGTGCCAGCAGGGGGGACAGCAGCTCCTATAATTCACCCCTCCACTTT. Translation: CASRGDSSSYNSPLHF.

The chain recombines TRBV6-2 or TRBV6-3 with TRBJ1-1, with D perhaps TRBD1 (5 bases). V lost 2 bases, J lost 0 bases, and 7 bases lay in between. The germline CDR1 and CDR2 sequences are MNHEY and SVGEGT. The CDR3 length is 14 residues. Here the CDR3 reads CASSYRGMNTEAFF. The DNA for the CDR3 is TGTGCCAGCAGTTACAGGGGTATGAACACTGAAGCTTTCTTT.

As DNA, the CDR3 is TGCGCCAGCAGCCAAGCCTCAACAGGATTGGACTATGGCTACACCTTC. It is translated as CASSQASTGLDYGYTF. This sequence joins TRBV4-1 and TRBJ1-2, with D possibly being TRBD1 (5 bases). The CDR3 covers 16 residues. Trimming shortened V by 1 base and J by 3 bases, and 15 bases separated the two germline ends. From germline, CDR1 is MGHRA and CDR2 YSYEKL.

J is TRBJ1-2 and V is TRBV5-1; 10 positions agree with TRBD1. V lost 4 bases and J lost 6; bases outside the gene matches: 12. Germline V gene data show CDR1 as SGHRS and CDR2 as YFSETQ. The CDR3 totals 16 residues. Here the CDR3 reads CASSASPAGTGDGYTF. As DNA, the CDR3 is TGCGCCAGCAGCGCAAGCCCCGCCGGGACAGGGGATGGCTACACCTTC.

The V gene is TRBV7-9, the J gene TRBJ1-5; tentative D call: TRBD1 (5 bases). The V and J ends lost 1 base and 3 bases respectively, with 13 bases between them. CDR3 length equals 16 residues. Per the germline V gene, CDR1 is SEHNR and CDR2 is FQNEAQ (reference sequence). In DNA, the CDR3 is TGTGCCAGCAGCTTAGATCGCGGGGCCTACAATCAGCCCCAGCATTTT. It yields the protein CASSLDRGAYNQPQHF.

The chain is built from TRBV27 and TRBJ2-7; tentative D call: TRBD1 (5 bases). Trimming left V 6 bases short and J 0 bases short, with 18 bases between. This CDR3 region has 16 residues. Germline-derived CDR1 and CDR2 are MNHEY and SMNVEV (reference sequence). CDR3 coding DNA: TGTGCCAGCAGACCATACCAGGGCTCTCTCTCCTACGAGCAGTACTTC. This translates into CASRPYQGSLSYEQYF.

This chain uses TRBV19 with TRBJ2-1; TRBD2 agrees at 9 bases. The germline gives CDR1 LNHDA, CDR2 SQIVND (reference sequence). This CDR3 is built from 18 residues. The junction had 9 bases not matched to a gene; V was cut back by 3 bases and J by 0 bases. The CDR3 is CASSISRGGGSSYNEQFF. The CDR3 coding sequence is TGTGCCAGTAGTATTTCTCGCGGGGGGGGTAGCTCCTACAATGAGCAGTTCTTC. Full variable domain (rest looked up from reference TRBV19 and TRBJ2-1): DGGITQSPKYLFRKEGQNVTLSCEQNLNHDAMYWYRQDPGQGLRLIYYSQIVNDFQKGDIAEGYSVSREKKESFPLTVTSAQKNPTAFYLCASSISRGGGSSYNEQFFGPGTRLTVL.

The CDR3: CASNLDPNLRTDTQYF. The CDR3 nucleotides read TGTGCCAGTAATCTTGATCCAAATCTACGCACAGATACGCAGTATTTT. The chain carries TRBV19 and TRBJ2-3; no reliable D call. Germline V lookup: CDR1 LNHDA, CDR2 SQIVND (reference sequence). The ends were cut back, 7 bases at V and 1 base at J, with 18 bases in the middle. This CDR3 is 16 amino acids long.

This clone was observed once. The rearrangement joins TRBV5-5 to TRBJ2-7; 11 nucleotides match TRBD1. The CDR3 covers 15 residues. J gave up 2 bases and V 2 bases, and 3 bases lay outside the gene matches. CDR1 and CDR2 from the germline V gene are SGHKS and YYEKEE (reference sequence). CDR3 protein: CASSFPGQGAYEQYF. In nucleotides, the CDR3 is TGTGCCAGCAGCTTTCCGGGACAGGGGGCCTACGAGCAGTACTTC.

In its sample, this clone was seen a few times. The chain employs TRBV5-8 and TRBJ2-3, with D tentatively TRBD2 (5 bases). CDR1 is SGHTS and CDR2 is YDEGEE in the germline V gene. The V end was cut by 2 bases, the J end by 5 bases, with 12 bases between. The CDR3 runs 14 residues. CDR3 amino acids: CASSLRGRLDTQYF. CDR3 nucleotide sequence: TGTGCCAGCAGCTTACGGGGTCGATTAGATACGCAGTATTTT. The full variable domain, its missing parts supplied by reference TRBV5-8 and TRBJ2-3, is EAGVTQSPTHLIKTRGQQATLRCSPISGHTSVYWYQQALGLGLQFLLWYDEGEERNRGNFPPRFSGRQFPNYSSELNVNALELEDSALYLCASSLRGRLDTQYFGPGTRLTVL.

V gene TRBV27 combines with J gene TRBJ1-2, with 7 bases matching TRBD1. The length of the CDR3 is 14 residues. The germline V gene has CDR1 MNHEY and CDR2 SMNVEV (reference sequence). Trimming at V came to 3 bases and at J to 6 bases, leaving 7 bases not matched to a gene. The CDR3 spells CASSFSGTANGYTF. CDR3 bases: TGTGCCAGCAGTTTTTCCGGGACAGCTAATGGCTACACCTTC.

The rearrangement uses TRBV4-3 and TRBJ2-3; 10 positions agree with TRBD2. Per germline, CDR1 LGHNA and CDR2 YSLEER. The junction had 2 bases not matched to a gene; V was cut back by 4 bases and J by 1 base. This CDR3 spans 15 amino acids. This chain's CDR3 is CASSRGTSGTDTQYF. CDR3 in DNA: TGCGCCAGCAGCCGCGGGACTAGCGGCACAGATACGCAGTATTTT.

This sequence joins TRBV7-3 and TRBJ2-3, with D possibly being TRBD2 (5 bases). This CDR3 spans 15 amino acids. V lost 5 bases and J 2 bases, leaving 14 bases between the germline ends. CDR1 and CDR2 from the germline V gene are SGHTA and FQGTGA. The CDR3 nucleotides are TGTGCCAGCAGCCCAACTAGATCCGACACAGATACGCAGTATTTT. It encodes CASSPTRSDTDTQYF.

The J gene is TRBJ1-6, the V gene TRBV5-1; 8 bases fit TRBD1. V lost 2 bases and J lost 10; bases outside the gene matches: 8. Germline loops: CDR1 SGHRS, CDR2 YFSETQ. The CDR3 has 15 residues. The CDR3 loop reads CASSLQGDLSSPLHF. CDR3 nucleotides: TGCGCCAGCAGCTTACAGGGGGACCTTAGCTCACCCCTCCACTTT.

This chain connects TRBV5-1 to TRBJ2-1; 8 bases are shared with TRBD1. Trimming removed 4 bases from V and 6 bases from J; junction bases left unmatched: 12. This CDR3 has 16 amino acids. Germline lookup yields CDR1 SGHRS and CDR2 YFSETQ. The chain's CDR3 is CASSAEGTGRGNEQFF. Written as DNA, the CDR3 is TGCGCCAGCAGCGCCGAAGGGACAGGTCGAGGCAATGAGCAGTTCTTC.

As concerns this clone: One end of the junction does not line up with germline, which may come from a read error. The chain links TRBV6-5 to TRBJ1-2, with D possibly being TRBD1 (6 bases). The germline V gene encodes CDR1 MNHEY and CDR2 SVGAGI. There are 13 residues in the CDR3. CDR3 coding DNA: TGTGCCGGCAGACAGGCAGGGGATTCGGGCTACACCTTC. It encodes CAGRQAGDSGYTF.

The genes are TRBV5-5 and TRBJ1-1; D may be TRBD1 (5 bases). The CDR3 runs 12 residues. V dropped 4 bases and J dropped 13 bases, with 17 bases sitting between them. CDR1 SGHKS and CDR2 YYEKEE come from the germline V gene (reference sequence). CDR3 nucleotide sequence: TGTGCCAGCAGCACGCGACAGACAAGGGTTTTCTTT. Residues: CASSTRQTRVFF.

The V gene is TRBV3-1 (or the pseudogene TRBV3-2), the J gene TRBJ1-6; D remains ambiguous. Trimming cost V 5 bases and J 5 bases, with 22 bases left between them. Looked up from germline, CDR1 is LGHDT and CDR2 is YNNKEL (reference sequence). The length of the CDR3 is 18 residues. In DNA, the CDR3 is TGTGCCAGCAGCAAAAGCGATCCCTTCATACATCATAATTCACCCCTCCACTTT. Translation: CASSKSDPFIHHNSPLHF.

This chain uses TRBV5-1 with TRBJ2-5; D might be TRBD2 (6 bases). Looked up from germline, CDR1 is SGHRS and CDR2 is YFSETQ. The CDR3 runs 15 residues. The V gene lost 3 bases and the J gene lost 4 bases, with 16 bases spanning the gap. Written as DNA, the CDR3 is TGCGCCAGCAGCTCCGCACCCGGGGGTCGAGAGACCCAGTACTTC. Translation gives CASSSAPGGRETQYF.

This clone came up a few times. The CDR3 sequence: CASSQEGGWNTEAFF. The CDR3 DNA follows: TGCGCCAGCAGCCAAGAAGGGGGTTGGAACACTGAAGCTTTCTTT. The chain uses TRBV4-1 and TRBJ1-1; D is perhaps TRBD1 (6 bases). This CDR3 spans 15 amino acids. Germline assignment: CDR1 MGHRA and CDR2 YSYEKL. Trimming shortened V by 0 bases and J by 1 base, and 9 bases separated the two germline ends.

The chain links TRBV12-3 or TRBV12-4 to TRBJ1-5, with D hard to call. CDR3 length: 11 amino acids. V was clipped by 5 bases and J by 8 bases, with 7 bases between them. Written as DNA, the CDR3 is TGTGCCAGCAGTCTAACGGAGCCCCAGCATTTT. This codes for CASSLTEPQHF.

The chain couples TRBV5-4 to TRBJ1-2; D is perhaps TRBD1 (5 bases). The CDR3 runs to 15 residues. Germline-derived CDR1 and CDR2 are SGHNT and YYREEE (reference sequence). Trimming took off 1 base at V and 3 bases at J, with 13 bases between the two ends. In DNA, the CDR3 is TGTGCCAGCAGCTTGAATGGTGGACAATACTATGGCTACACCTTC. Protein sequence: CASSLNGGQYYGYTF. Supplemented by reference TRBV5-4 and TRBJ1-2, the full variable domain reads ETGVTQSPTHLIKTRGQQVTLRCSSQSGHNTVSWYQQALGQGPQFIFQYYREEENGRGNFPPRFSGLQFPNYSSELNVNALELDDSALYLCASSLNGGQYYGYTFGSGTRLTVV.